This T cell receptor beta chain was retrieved from a study of T-cell reconstitution after alpha-beta-depleted transplantation in children (dated by TCRdb to 2016 to 2017). Context from the whole study: The study quantitatively tracked T-cell immune reconstitution after TCRalphabeta/CD19-depleted allogeneic hematopoietic cell transplantation in children using TCR repertoire profiling.

Receptor libraries were prepared by PCR. Sequencing instrument: Illumina HiSeq 2500. TCR libraries were prepared with molecular barcoding, using unique molecular identifiers to normalize TCRbeta repertoire quantification. TCRdb's own reprocessing of the public reads used fastp at Q25 and MiXCR and kept productive beta chains. Rows are unified per CDR3 protein, each entry keeping the most common DNA and genes. The sample table contains over 150,000 distinct CDR3 sequences; only one count was recorded for 6.6% of them. 4.5% to 6.5% of the sample is taken by the ten largest. The paper as a whole reports these results and caveats: The apparently early recovery of alphabetaT-cell counts about two months after transplant reportedly depended on only several hundred rapidly expanded clones that came from non-depleted graft cells. In some patients, high TCRbeta diversity at day 60 was attributed to recipient T cells and intrathymic progenitors that had survived conditioning. The frequencies of hyperexpanded clones fell over the following months, and after one year, T-cell counts and TCRbeta diversity were mostly attributed to newly produced T cells.

Interpreted using the paper, the treatment or condition label stands for: allogeneic hematopoietic cell transplantation with graft depleted of TCRalphabeta T cells and CD19 B cells. The children who served as transplant recipients had been given grafts of TCRalphabeta/CD19-depleted allogeneic hematopoietic cells. This clonotype was counted between two and nine times. Its antigen remains undetermined. Nothing much larger sits one base from this clone, and base qualities are not available. Ends trimmed: V by 1 base, J by 7 bases; bases unmatched to a gene: 3. CDR1 and CDR2, looked up from the germline V gene, are SGHAT and FQNNGV. From its cysteine to its phenylalanine, the CDR3 spans 13 amino acids. Only the CDR3 DNA is retained, 39 bases long and in frame from the first base.

Recombination connected TRBV11-2 to TRBJ1-1; TRBD1 lines up with 7 middle nucleotides. The source is a boy between 2 and 10 years old with acute lymphoblastic leukemia, due to receive a stem cell transplant. The sequenced sample was PBMCs, obtained before TCRalphabeta/CD19-depleted stem cell transplant. CDR3 loop: CASSLGTGDEAFF. The base sequence is TGTGCCAGCAGCTTAGGAACAGGGGATGAAGCTTTCTTT.